The 2 T cell receptor beta chains reported below all come from one sample, sequenced in a study of T cell responses to AZD1222 COVID-19 vaccine. The assay was immunoSEQ multiplex PCR, and TCRdb's table has in-frame clones only and misses some. The sample shows about 150,000 clones, about nine tenths of them seen only once. The material was peripheral blood, obtained on day 0 of AZD1222 vaccination. The receptors stem from an adult in good health.

This chain uses TRBV4-2 with TRBJ2-3, with unresolved D. Germline CDR1 reads LGHNA; CDR2 reads YNFKEQ. Trimming removed 2 bases from V and 0 bases from J, with 21 bases in between. CDR3 length: 19 residues. CDR3 sequence: CASSQSIYRSATSTDTQYF. In DNA form, the CDR3 reads TGTGCCAGCAGCCAATCGATATATAGGAGCGCTACTAGCACAGATACGCAGTATTTT.

The chain carries TRBV24-1 and TRBJ2-5, with D hard to call. CDR1 and CDR2 (germline): KGHDR, SFDVKD. The V end was cut by 5 bases, the J end by 5 bases, with 11 bases between. CDR3 size: 13 residues. The CDR3 nucleotides read TGTGCCACCAGTGTGGCAGGATCGGAGACCCAGTACTTC. Translation gives CATSVAGSETQYF.